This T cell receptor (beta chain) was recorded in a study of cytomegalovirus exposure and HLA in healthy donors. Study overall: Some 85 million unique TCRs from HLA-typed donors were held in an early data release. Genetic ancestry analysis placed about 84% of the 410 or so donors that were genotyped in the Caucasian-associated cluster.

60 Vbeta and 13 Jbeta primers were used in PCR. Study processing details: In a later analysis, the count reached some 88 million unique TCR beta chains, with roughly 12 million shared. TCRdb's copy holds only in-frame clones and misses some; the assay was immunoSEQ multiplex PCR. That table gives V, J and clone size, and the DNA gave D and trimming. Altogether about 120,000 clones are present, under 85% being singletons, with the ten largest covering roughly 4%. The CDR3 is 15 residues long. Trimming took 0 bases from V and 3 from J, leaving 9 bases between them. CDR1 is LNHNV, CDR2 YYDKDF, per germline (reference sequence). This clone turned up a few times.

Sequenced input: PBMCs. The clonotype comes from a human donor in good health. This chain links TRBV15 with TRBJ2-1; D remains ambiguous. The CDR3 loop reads CATSRDRRLYNEQFF. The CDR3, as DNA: TGTGCCACCAGCAGAGATAGGCGACTCTACAATGAGCAGTTCTTC.